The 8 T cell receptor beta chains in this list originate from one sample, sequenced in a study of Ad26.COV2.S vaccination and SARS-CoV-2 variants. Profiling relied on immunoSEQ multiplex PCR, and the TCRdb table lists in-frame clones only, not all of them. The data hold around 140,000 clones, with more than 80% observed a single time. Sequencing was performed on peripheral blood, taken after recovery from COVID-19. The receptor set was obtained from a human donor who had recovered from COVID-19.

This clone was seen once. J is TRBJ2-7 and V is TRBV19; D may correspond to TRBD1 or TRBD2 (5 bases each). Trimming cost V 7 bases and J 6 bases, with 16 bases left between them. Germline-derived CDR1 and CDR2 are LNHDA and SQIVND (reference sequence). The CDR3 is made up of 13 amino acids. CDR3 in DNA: TGTGCCAGTACGCGAGGGGATCGGGGCGAGCAGTACTTC. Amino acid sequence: CASTRGDRGEQYF. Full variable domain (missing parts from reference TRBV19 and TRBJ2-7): DGGITQSPKYLFRKEGQNVTLSCEQNLNHDAMYWYRQDPGQGLRLIYYSQIVNDFQKGDIAEGYSVSREKKESFPLTVTSAQKNPTAFYLCASTRGDRGEQYFGPGTRLTVT.

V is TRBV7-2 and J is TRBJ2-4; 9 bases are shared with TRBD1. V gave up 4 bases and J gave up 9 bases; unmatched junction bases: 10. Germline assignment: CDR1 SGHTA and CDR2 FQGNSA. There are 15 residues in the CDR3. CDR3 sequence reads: CASSSTGTGRAIQYF. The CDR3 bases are TGTGCCAGCAGCTCTACCGGGACAGGGAGGGCCATTCAGTACTTC.

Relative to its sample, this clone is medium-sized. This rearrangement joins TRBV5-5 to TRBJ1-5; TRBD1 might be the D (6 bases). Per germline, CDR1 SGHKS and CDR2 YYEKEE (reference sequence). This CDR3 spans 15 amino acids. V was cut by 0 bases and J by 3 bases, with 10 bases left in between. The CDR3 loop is CASSLEAGDNQPQHF. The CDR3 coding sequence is TGTGCCAGCAGCTTGGAGGCAGGGGACAATCAGCCCCAGCATTTT.

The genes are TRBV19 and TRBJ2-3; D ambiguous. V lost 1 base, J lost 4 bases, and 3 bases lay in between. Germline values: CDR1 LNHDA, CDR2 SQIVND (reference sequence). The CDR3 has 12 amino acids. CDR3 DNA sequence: TGTGCCAGTAGTATAGGACCAGATACGCAGTATTTT. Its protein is CASSIGPDTQYF.

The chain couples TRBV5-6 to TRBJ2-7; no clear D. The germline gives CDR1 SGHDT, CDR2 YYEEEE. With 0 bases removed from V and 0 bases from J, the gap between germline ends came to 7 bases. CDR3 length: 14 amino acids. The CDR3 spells CASSLGAYSYEQYF. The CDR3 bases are TGTGCCAGCAGCTTGGGCGCCTACTCCTACGAGCAGTACTTC.

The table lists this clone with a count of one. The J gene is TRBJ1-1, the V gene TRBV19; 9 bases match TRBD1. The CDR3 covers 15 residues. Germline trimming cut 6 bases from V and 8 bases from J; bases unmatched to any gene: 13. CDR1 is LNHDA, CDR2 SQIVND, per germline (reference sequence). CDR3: CASRRAFGQGMEAFF. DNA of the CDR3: TGTGCCAGTAGGAGGGCCTTCGGACAGGGGATGGAAGCTTTCTTT. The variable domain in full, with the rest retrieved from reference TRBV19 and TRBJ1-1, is DGGITQSPKYLFRKEGQNVTLSCEQNLNHDAMYWYRQDPGQGLRLIYYSQIVNDFQKGDIAEGYSVSREKKESFPLTVTSAQKNPTAFYLCASRRAFGQGMEAFFGQGTRLTVV.

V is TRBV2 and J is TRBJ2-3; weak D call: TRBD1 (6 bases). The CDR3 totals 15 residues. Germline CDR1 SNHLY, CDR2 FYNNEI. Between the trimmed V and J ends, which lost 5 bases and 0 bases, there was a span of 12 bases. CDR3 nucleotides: TGTGCCAGCAGTCAAGGGGGTCTGAGCACAGATACGCAGTATTTT. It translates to CASSQGGLSTDTQYF.

The CDR3 bases are TGTGCCAGCAGTACAGGGGATTGGGTCGGGCAGCCCCAGCATTTT. Encoded protein: CASSTGDWVGQPQHF. The gene calls are TRBV21-1 and TRBJ1-5; no DNA check was done on the table's D call, TRBD1. TRBV21-1 is described as a pseudogene. There are 15 residues in the CDR3.